This T cell receptor beta chain was retrieved from a study of early T cells in non-severe SARS-CoV-2 infection. Across the study: Sequenced material consisted of bulk RNA (from unsorted whole blood), and chains were unpaired.

Whole-study findings and limits: A preference for anti-spike CD8 responses marked VDJdb matching, which missed private and CD4 specificities.

In the library, individual cDNA molecules carried attached unique molecular identifiers. TCRdb independently ran MiXCR on the 5' RACE reads; one entry per CDR3 protein. The data show around 82,000 distinct CDR3 sequences, with approximately 10% seen just once and about 4.4% held by the top ten. This clonotype was seen ten or more times. The antigen is undetermined. Germline V gene data show CDR1 as SGHRS and CDR2 as YFSETQ. Trimming took off 4 bases at V and 10 bases at J, with 11 bases between the two ends. CDR3 length: 12 residues. This sequence originates from an adult who was a healthcare worker with PCR-confirmed SARS-CoV-2 infection or an uninfected control (not recorded which). The sequencing sample was made of whole blood. The chain employs TRBV5-1 and TRBJ1-4; maybe TRBD1 (5 bases). CDR3 region: CASSGDGGKLFF. In DNA form, the CDR3 reads TGCGCCAGCAGCGGGGACGGCGGAAAACTGTTTTTT.